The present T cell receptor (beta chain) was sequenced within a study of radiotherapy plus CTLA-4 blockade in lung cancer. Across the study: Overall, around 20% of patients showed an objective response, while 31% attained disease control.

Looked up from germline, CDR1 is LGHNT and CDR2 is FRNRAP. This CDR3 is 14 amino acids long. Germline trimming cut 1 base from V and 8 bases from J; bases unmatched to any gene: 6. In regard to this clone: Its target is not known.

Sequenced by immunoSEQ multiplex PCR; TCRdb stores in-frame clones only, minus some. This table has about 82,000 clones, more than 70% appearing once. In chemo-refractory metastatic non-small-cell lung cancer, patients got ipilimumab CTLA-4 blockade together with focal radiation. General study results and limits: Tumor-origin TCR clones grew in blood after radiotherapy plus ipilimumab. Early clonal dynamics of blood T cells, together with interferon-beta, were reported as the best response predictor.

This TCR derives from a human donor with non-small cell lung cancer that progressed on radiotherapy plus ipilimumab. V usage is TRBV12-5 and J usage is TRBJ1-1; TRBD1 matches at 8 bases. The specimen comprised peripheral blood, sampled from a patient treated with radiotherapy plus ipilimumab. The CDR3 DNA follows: TGTGCTAGTGGTTTGGGGACAGGGCGAACCGAAGCTTTCTTT. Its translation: CASGLGTGRTEAFF.